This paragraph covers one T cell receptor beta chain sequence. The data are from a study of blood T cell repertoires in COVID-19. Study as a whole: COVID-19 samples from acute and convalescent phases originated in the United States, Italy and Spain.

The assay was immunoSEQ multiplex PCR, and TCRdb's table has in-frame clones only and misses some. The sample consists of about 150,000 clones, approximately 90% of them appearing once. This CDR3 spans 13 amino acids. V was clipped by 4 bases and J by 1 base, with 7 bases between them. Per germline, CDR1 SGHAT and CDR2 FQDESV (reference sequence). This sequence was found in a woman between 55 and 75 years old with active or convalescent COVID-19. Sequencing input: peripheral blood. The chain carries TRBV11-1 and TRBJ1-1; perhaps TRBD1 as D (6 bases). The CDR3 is CASSSQGNTEAFF. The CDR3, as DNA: TGTGCCAGCAGCTCACAGGGGAACACTGAAGCTTTCTTT.